Described below is a single T cell receptor (beta chain) sequence and its context. What it binds is not known. The CDR3 covers 13 residues. Between the trimmed V and J ends, which lost 7 bases and 4 bases, there was a span of 13 bases. Looked up from germline, CDR1 is MNHEY and CDR2 is SVGAGI. The data stem from a study of radiation and T cells in renal cell carcinoma. Study results and limitations: Top tumor clonotypes rose in blood 2 weeks post-radiation, then contracted.

TCRdb's copy holds only in-frame clones and misses some; the assay was immunoSEQ multiplex PCR. The profile shows 75,000 to 95,000 clones, approximately 80% of them singletons. Specified time point: blood 4 weeks post-SBRT, at nephrectomy. The treatment: 15 Gy SBRT to primary tumor, nephrectomy 4 weeks later. Nephrectomy followed 15 Gy stereotactic body radiation by 4 weeks. Serial blood draws occurred at baseline and 2 and 4 weeks post-SBRT. This renal cell carcinoma was of the clear cell type. The source of this sequence is a man aged 50 to 59 with renal cell carcinoma. The sequenced sample was blood, obtained from a patient whose treatment included radiotherapy and nephrectomy. The V and J genes are TRBV6-5 and TRBJ1-1; no clear D gene. The CDR3 loop reads CASIGPGITEAFF. DNA for the CDR3: TGTGCCAGCATCGGTCCGGGGATCACTGAAGCTTTCTTT.